This note documents a single T cell receptor (beta chain) sequence. This clonotype was recorded a few times. Its antigen remains unidentified. No much larger clone exists at a distance of one base, and base qualities are not known. V is shortened by 3 bases, J by 4 bases, and the region joining them spans 15 bases. Spanning cysteine to phenylalanine, the CDR3 consists of 15 amino acids. The retained sequence is limited to the CDR3, 45 bases, with the frame set at the first base. The germline V gene (reference sequence) provides CDR1 DFQATT and CDR2 SNEGSKA. The data were obtained in a study of identical twins (dated by TCRdb to about 2016). Background for the entire study: To test whether fetal clonotypes persist, the study used deep sequencing on TCR alpha and beta repertoires from monozygotic twins, unrelated adults of various ages, and cord blood. Replicate twin experiments were performed at different times using different library preparation protocols to rule out contamination.

What the research found in general, with its limitations: Excess twin sharing in beta out-of-frame sequences was weaker because fewer shared sequences lowered the signal-to-noise ratio. Recombination models systematically underestimated out-of-frame TCR alpha sharing in monozygotic twins but agreed with sharing between unrelated individuals. Out-of-frame TCR alpha sequences shared between twins showed an excess of low generation-probability sequences compared with coincidental sharing between unrelated individuals. Invariant T cells such as MAIT and iNKT could partly confound zero-insertion analyses, though diverse VJ usage argued against this for most clonotypes. Because the same donors could not be followed over many years, the conclusions depended on cross-sectional statistical analysis. Fewer insertions were carried by abundant cord blood beta clonotypes; a weaker similar trend was observed in young adult naive repertoires, while no such trend was observed in memory repertoires.

All donors were healthy Caucasians. The library was built by means of 5' RACE. TCRdb names Illumina HiSeq 2000 as the instrument used. A universal primer binding site was introduced by template switching, and a unique molecular identifier was present in the final cDNA, enabling accurate counting of TCR cDNA molecules. First-strand cDNA for TCR alpha and beta chains was synthesized from specific primers in the conserved constant-segment region. To control for contamination, every cDNA library carried two barcodes: a SMART-Mk sample barcode plus Illumina barcodes. TruSeq adapter sequences and Illumina sample barcodes were added in two successive PCR steps. Sequencing of the TCR alpha and beta cDNA libraries was done on the Illumina HiSeq platform using custom primers. Regarding the original processing steps: MiGEC processed the raw reads to extract unique molecular identifiers, while MiXCR was used to determine the CDR3 positions. Recombination models were inferred per individual with the repgenHMM and IGoR tools using an EM algorithm. Shared clonotype analysis was performed with the tcR package in R, normalizing sharing by the product of cloneset sizes. Out-of-frame nonproductive sequences were analyzed to study raw recombination free of thymic and clonal selection effects. TCRdb redid the processing of the public reads, applying fastp at Q25 and MiXCR, and retained in-frame beta chains. Merged by CDR3 protein, the rows form single entries marked with the most common genes and DNA. The V and J calls, along with clone size, are taken from TCRdb and not from the paper's own processing. The sample records 1.5 million to 2 million distinct CDR3 sequences, under 35% of which are singletons. The ten top clones hold about 0.25% of the sample.

The sequence came from a newborn girl in good health. The V and J segments used are TRBV20-1 and TRBJ2-2; TRBD2 is perhaps the D gene, given 5 matching bases. Sequencing was performed on cord blood. The CDR3 protein sequence reads: CSASIRGRGTGELFF. Read as DNA, the sequence is TGCAGTGCTAGTATCCGCGGGCGAGGCACCGGGGAGCTGTTTTTT.